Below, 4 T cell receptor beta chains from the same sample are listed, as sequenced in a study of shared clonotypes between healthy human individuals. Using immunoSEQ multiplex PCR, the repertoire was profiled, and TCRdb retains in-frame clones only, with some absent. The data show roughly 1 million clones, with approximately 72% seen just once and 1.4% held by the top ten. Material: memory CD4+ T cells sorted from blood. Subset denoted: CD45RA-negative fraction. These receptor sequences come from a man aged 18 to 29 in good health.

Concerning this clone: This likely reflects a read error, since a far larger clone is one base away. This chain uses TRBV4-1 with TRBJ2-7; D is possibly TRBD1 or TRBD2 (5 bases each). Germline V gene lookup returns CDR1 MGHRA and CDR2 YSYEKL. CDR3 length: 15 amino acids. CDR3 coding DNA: TGCGCCGGCAGCCAAGTTGAGGGGTCCCTCTACGAGCAGTACTTC. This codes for CAGSQVEGSLYEQYF.

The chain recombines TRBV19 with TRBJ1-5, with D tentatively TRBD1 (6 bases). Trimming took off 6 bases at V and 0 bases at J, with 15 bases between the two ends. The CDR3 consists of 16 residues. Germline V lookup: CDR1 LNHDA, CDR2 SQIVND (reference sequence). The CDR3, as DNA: TGTGCCAGTAGCTCGGGGGGCAGTAATAGCAATCAGCCCCAGCATTTT. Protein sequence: CASSSGGSNSNQPQHF.

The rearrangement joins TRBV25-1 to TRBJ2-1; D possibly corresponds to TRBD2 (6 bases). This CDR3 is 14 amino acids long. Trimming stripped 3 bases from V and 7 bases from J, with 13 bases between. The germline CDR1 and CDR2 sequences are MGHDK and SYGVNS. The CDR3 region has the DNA TGTGCCAGCAGTGAGGCGGGATCATTTAATGAGCAGTTCTTC. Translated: CASSEAGSFNEQFF.

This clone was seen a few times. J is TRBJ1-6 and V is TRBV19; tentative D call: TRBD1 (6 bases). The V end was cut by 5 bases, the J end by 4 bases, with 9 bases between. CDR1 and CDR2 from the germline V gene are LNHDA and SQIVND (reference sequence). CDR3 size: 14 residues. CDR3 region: CASSEGQYNSPLHF. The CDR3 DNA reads TGTGCCAGTAGTGAAGGACAGTATAATTCACCCCTCCACTTT.